The rows below give T cell receptor beta chains drawn from one sample of a study of shared clonotypes between healthy human individuals. This table comes from immunoSEQ multiplex PCR, and its TCRdb copy is limited to in-frame clones, with some not included. The table has 2 million to 2.5 million clones, approximately 94% seen once. Sequencing used naive CD4+ T cells sorted from blood. These receptors came from a man between 18 and 29 years old in good health. CDR3s leave out the opening cysteine and the closing phenylalanine or tryptophan. Clone sizes are given selectively: once, few, many, or a class where the clone is expanded.

j_gene | v_gene | abundance | CDR3aa
TRBJ1-5 | TRBV7-9 | . | ASSRLRDNDNQPQH
TRBJ2-7 | TRBV5-4 | . | ASSLGERGGSYEQY
TRBJ2-7 | TRBV6-5 | . | ASSNLASYEQY
TRBJ1-5 | TRBV19 | . | ASSITRVGQPQH
TRBJ1-5 | TRBV5-8 | . | ASSLERWGGILQPQH
TRBJ1-6 | TRBV5-1 | . | ASSLADISSPLH
TRBJ2-7 | TRBV5-8 | . | ASSLGNYLLGAYEQY
TRBJ2-3 | TRBV5-1 | . | ASSPGANSDTQY
TRBJ1-4 | TRBV30 | . | AWSVGTSTNEKLF
TRBJ1-1 | TRBV28 | once | ASTPLGLSPTEAF
TRBJ1-6 | TRBV28 | . | ASSLMGSPLH
TRBJ1-6 | TRBV28 | once | ASSSGPPTSNSPLH
TRBJ1-2 | TRBV5-4 | . | ASSSAGDPNYGYT
TRBJ1-3 | TRBV9 | . | ASSGNTIY
TRBJ2-7 | TRBV6-6 | . | ASSYSSEYSYEQY
TRBJ2-2 | TRBV5-4 | . | ASSLGSNTGELF
TRBJ1-4 | TRBV7-8 | . | ASSLGKTNEKLF
TRBJ2-5 | TRBV18 | . | ASSRGTGDRETQY
TRBJ2-3 | TRBV28 | . | ASSPEADYTDTQY
TRBJ1-3 | TRBV7-9 | once | ASSPPAGGNTIY
TRBJ2-1 | TRBV11-2 | . | ASSLEAAYEQF
TRBJ2-2 | TRBV4-1 | . | ASSQGSGGWYTGELF
TRBJ1-5 | TRBV6-1 | . | ASSPRGAWPQH
TRBJ2-3 | TRBV19 | . | ASSATGVPDTQY